These 24 T cell receptor beta chains were sequenced from one sample in a study of cytomegalovirus exposure and HLA in healthy donors. 13 Jbeta primers and 60 Vbeta primers were used for the PCR. Sequenced by immunoSEQ multiplex PCR; TCRdb stores in-frame clones only, minus some. This table has 95,000 to 150,000 clones, approximately 67% appearing once. Sample: PBMCs. The receptors were sampled from a young man in good health and CMV-seronegative.

This clone was observed a few times. The V call is TRBV6-1, the J call TRBJ1-4; 10 nucleotides align to TRBD1. The CDR3 has 14 residues. J lost 8 bases, V lost 10 bases, and 10 bases had no gene match. Germline-derived CDR1 and CDR2 are MNHNS and SASEGT. The CDR3 region is CATWKTGGEEKLFF. The CDR3 nucleotides read TGTGCCACCTGGAAGACAGGGGGCGAGGAAAAACTGTTTTTT.

This clone was detected a few times. The V and J genes are TRBV4-1 and TRBJ2-7, with 12 bases matching TRBD2. The germline CDR1 and CDR2 sequences are MGHRA and YSYEKL. Trimming at V came to 0 bases and at J to 2 bases, leaving 5 bases not matched to a gene. This CDR3 spans 17 amino acids. Written as DNA, the CDR3 is TGCGCCAGCAGCCAAGATCTCCTAGCGGGGGGGCCCTACGAGCAGTACTTC. Its translation is CASSQDLLAGGPYEQYF.

This clone was observed a few times. The chain combines TRBV6-1 with TRBJ1-4, with 7 bases that match TRBD1. V shed 6 bases, J shed 6 bases, and the junction held 7 bases outside the gene matches. Germline assignment: CDR1 MNHNS and CDR2 SASEGT. The CDR3 consists of 14 residues. CDR3 nucleotides: TGTGCCAGCAGCCTAACAGGGGTAGATGAAAAACTGTTTTTT. The encoded protein is CASSLTGVDEKLFF.

Note on this clone: The junction shows a germline mismatch at one end, possibly a read error. The chain couples TRBV4-3 to TRBJ1-2; D is unresolved. Germline CDR1 is LGHNA and CDR2 is YSLEER. The CDR3 extends over 13 amino acids. The CDR3 loop reads CASSKDLTYGYTF. CDR3 sequence (DNA): TGCGCCAGCAGCAAAGATTTGACTTATGGCTACACCTTC.

The V call is TRBV5-6, the J call TRBJ2-1; D is perhaps TRBD2 (6 bases). The germline gives CDR1 SGHDT, CDR2 YYEEEE. Trimming shortened V by 4 bases and J by 5 bases, and 22 bases separated the two germline ends. CDR3 length: 17 residues. CDR3 region: CASSTHREISPHNEQFF. The CDR3 nucleotides are TGTGCCAGCAGCACCCACCGGGAGATCAGCCCCCACAATGAGCAGTTCTTC.

This clone has only a few counts. The chain employs TRBV29-1 and TRBJ1-2, with a tentative D call TRBD1 (5 bases). CDR3 length: 12 residues. Trimming shortened V by 5 bases and J by 6 bases, and 13 bases separated the two germline ends. From germline, CDR1 is SQVTM and CDR2 ANQGSEA. In DNA form, the CDR3 reads TGCAGCGTTCCCCAGGGAATTCATGGCTACACCTTC. This codes for CSVPQGIHGYTF.

This clone was detected a few times. The chain employs TRBV28 and TRBJ2-3, with D unresolved. Trimming took 7 bases from V and 1 from J, leaving 9 bases between them. The CDR3 runs to 13 residues. Germline loops: CDR1 MDHEN, CDR2 SYDVKM. This CDR3 reads CASTRVGTDTQYF. The CDR3 DNA sequence: TGTGCCAGCACTCGCGTAGGCACAGATACGCAGTATTTT.

V usage is TRBV27 and J usage is TRBJ1-5; D is perhaps TRBD1 (6 bases). The CDR3 consists of 15 residues. Germline V gene data show CDR1 as MNHEY and CDR2 as SMNVEV (reference sequence). V shed 4 bases and J shed 3 bases, with 13 bases lying between them. The CDR3 region is CASSWGGGNNQPQHF. The CDR3 DNA follows: TGTGCCAGCAGTTGGGGAGGGGGAAACAATCAGCCCCAGCATTTT.

This clone was detected only a few times. This chain connects TRBV9 to TRBJ2-1; TRBD2 matches at 11 bases. This CDR3 spans 16 amino acids. Germline values: CDR1 SGDLS, CDR2 YYNGEE. With 3 bases clipped from V and 5 bases from J, the junction kept 7 bases outside the gene matches. The CDR3 protein is CASSGSLAGVHNEQFF. DNA of the CDR3: TGTGCCAGCAGCGGCTCACTAGCGGGAGTTCACAATGAGCAGTTCTTC.

This clone was picked up a small number of times. The rearrangement uses TRBV6-1 and TRBJ1-2, with a tentative D call TRBD1 (6 bases). V was shortened by 4 bases and J by 6 bases, with 9 bases between the two germline ends. The germline CDR1 and CDR2 sequences are MNHNS and SASEGT. CDR3 length equals 12 residues. CDR3 residues: CASSATGNGYTF. The CDR3 DNA reads TGTGCCAGCAGTGCTACAGGGAATGGCTACACCTTC.

This rearrangement joins TRBV7-9 to TRBJ1-5; D unclear. Germline V lookup: CDR1 SEHNR, CDR2 FQNEAQ (reference sequence). The germline V and J ends were trimmed by 3 bases and 4 bases, with 4 bases remaining between them. This CDR3 contains 12 residues. CDR3 nucleotides: TGTGCCAGCAGCTTCGGTAATCAGCCCCAGCATTTT. Its translation: CASSFGNQPQHF. The full variable domain, in which reference TRBV7-9 and TRBJ1-5 provide the parts outside the CDR3, is DTGVSQNPRHKITKRGQNVTFRCDPISEHNRLYWYRQTLGQGPEFLTYFQNEAQLEKSRLLSDRFSAERPKGSFSTLEIQRTEQGDSAMYLCASSFGNQPQHFGDGTRLSIL.

There are a few counts of this clone. V gene TRBV6-5 combines with J gene TRBJ1-5; D is uncertain. Trimming left V 6 bases short and J 6 bases short, with 15 bases between. CDR1 and CDR2 from the germline V gene are MNHEY and SVGAGI. The CDR3 consists of 14 residues. The CDR3 DNA follows: TGTGCCAGCAGCCAAAGGGAGAGCCTTCAGCCCCAGCATTTT. This codes for CASSQRESLQPQHF.

The V call is TRBV2, the J call TRBJ1-5; 7 bases agree with TRBD1. The CDR3 is 14 residues long. V trimming: 8 bases; J trimming: 4 bases; junction bases outside the gene matches: 8. Looked up from germline, CDR1 is SNHLY and CDR2 is FYNNEI. The CDR3 loop reads CASHKTGTNQPQHF. DNA of the CDR3: TGTGCCAGCCATAAGACAGGGACAAATCAGCCCCAGCATTTT. Combining the CDR3 with reference TRBV2 and TRBJ1-5 gives the whole variable domain EPEVTQTPSHQVTQMGQEVILRCVPISNHLYFYWYRQILGQKVEFLVSFYNNEISEKSEIFDDQFSVERPDGSNFTLKIRSTKLEDSAMYFCASHKTGTNQPQHFGDGTRLSIL.

The CDR3 DNA is TGTGCCACCCACCGGACGACTAGCGGGAGCAGAAATGAGCAGTTCTTC. Amino acid sequence: CATHRTTSGSRNEQFF. The chain employs TRBV6-6 and TRBJ2-1, with 12 bases matching TRBD2. Germline-derived CDR1 and CDR2 are MNHNY and SVGAGI (reference sequence). This CDR3 spans 16 amino acids. V lost 10 bases, J lost 7 bases, and 14 bases stayed unmatched.

This chain joins TRBV18 and TRBJ2-5; 10 bases are shared with TRBD1. The CDR3 has 17 residues. Germline V gene sequence: CDR1 KGHSH, CDR2 LQKENI. Losses at the gene ends were 6 bases for V and 5 bases for J; bases not matched to a gene: 15. The CDR3 is CASSLLQDRGNGETQYF. The CDR3 coding sequence is TGTGCCAGCTCCCTACTCCAGGACAGGGGGAACGGGGAGACCCAGTACTTC. Looking up the rest from reference TRBV18 and TRBJ2-5 gives the full variable domain: NAGVMQNPRHLVRRRGQEARLRCSPMKGHSHVYWYRQLPEEGLKFMVYLQKENIIDESGMPKERFSAEFPKEGPSILRIQQVVRGDSAAYFCASSLLQDRGNGETQYFGPGTRLLVL.

The V and J genes are TRBV11-3 and TRBJ2-5; D is undetermined. V was shortened by 1 base and J by 1 base, with 13 bases between the two germline ends. The CDR3 length is 16 residues. Germline-derived CDR1 and CDR2 are SGHNT and YENEEA. CDR3 nucleotides: TGTGCCAGCAGCTTAGGAACCCTCCCCGGCCAAGAGACCCAGTACTTC. This gives the protein CASSLGTLPGQETQYF.

This clone has a single count. This chain connects TRBV27 to TRBJ2-1; D is undetermined. Between the trimmed V and J ends, which lost 3 bases and 3 bases, there was a span of 6 bases. Germline V gene sequence: CDR1 MNHEY, CDR2 SMNVEV (reference sequence). CDR3 length: 13 residues. CDR3 DNA: TGTGCCAGCAGTTTCGCAGTCTACAATGAGCAGTTCTTC. It encodes CASSFAVYNEQFF.

The chain recombines TRBV6-5 with TRBJ1-2; 7 bases are shared with TRBD1. The germline V gene encodes CDR1 MNHEY and CDR2 SVGAGI. V was clipped by 5 bases and J by 2 bases; unmatched bases: 8. The CDR3 runs 15 residues. The CDR3 DNA follows: TGTGCCAGCAGTCCGACAGGGCTCCCAAACTATGGCTACACCTTC. Amino acid sequence: CASSPTGLPNYGYTF.

The chain has TRBV30 and TRBJ1-2; D call uncertain. The CDR3 has 13 residues. V was shortened by 2 bases and J by 7 bases, with 14 bases between the two germline ends. The V gene's germline CDR1 is GTSNPN and CDR2 SVGIG (reference sequence). The CDR3 spells CAWSPSGRGGYTF. For the CDR3, the DNA is TGTGCCTGGAGTCCAAGCGGGCGTGGTGGCTACACCTTC.

Regarding this clone: Mismatch with germline at one junction end may stem from a read error. J is TRBJ2-2 and V is TRBV4-2; 7 bases are shared with TRBD1. Germline CDR1 reads LGHNA; CDR2 reads YNFKEQ. The CDR3 contains 15 residues. The CDR3 DNA is TGTCCCAGCAGCCTCGACAGGGTTTTCACCGGGGAGCTGTTTTTT. It is translated as CPSSLDRVFTGELFF.

The chain carries TRBV13 and TRBJ2-1, with 11 bases matching TRBD2. This CDR3 is 15 amino acids long. Germline V gene data show CDR1 as PRHDT and CDR2 as FYEKMQ (reference sequence). V was pared by 5 bases and J by 9 bases, with 9 bases of the junction left unmatched. CDR3 DNA sequence: TGTGCCAGCAGCACATTAGCGGGAGGGCTGAGTGAGCAGTTCTTC. It yields the protein CASSTLAGGLSEQFF.

This clone occurred a few times. This chain connects TRBV7-9 to TRBJ2-1, with TRBD1 matching 8 bases. CDR1 is SEHNR and CDR2 is FQNEAQ in the germline V gene (reference sequence). The junction had 4 bases not matched to a gene; V was cut back by 0 bases and J by 6 bases. The CDR3 totals 15 residues. The CDR3 DNA reads as TGTGCCAGCAGCTTAGCGTCAACAGGGGGCAATGAGCAGTTCTTC. It encodes CASSLASTGGNEQFF.

The chain carries TRBV5-1 and TRBJ2-1; D perhaps matches TRBD2 (7 bases). Deletions cut 4 bases from V and 10 bases from J, with 24 bases between. The germline CDR1 and CDR2 sequences are SGHRS and YFSETQ. This CDR3 has 16 residues. The CDR3 protein is CASSIASGGGYAEQFF. The CDR3 DNA reads TGCGCCAGCAGCATAGCTAGCGGAGGGGGATATGCCGAGCAGTTCTTC.

The genes are TRBV5-6 and TRBJ2-1; 10 bases line up with TRBD1. Germline V CDR1 and CDR2: SGHDT, YYEEEE. The CDR3 loop spans 14 amino acids. V lost 3 bases and J lost 7; bases outside the gene matches: 4. The CDR3 DNA follows: TGTGCCAGCAGCTCGTCGGGACAGGGGAATGAGCAGTTCTTC. It codes for CASSSSGQGNEQFF.